The 18 T cell receptor beta chains in this list originate from one sample, sequenced in a study of monozygotic twins with inflammatory bowel disease. TCRdb reprocessed the 5' RACE reads, with one entry per CDR3 protein and no DNA. The listing contains just over 300,000 distinct CDR3 sequences. Sequenced input: blood. The receptors come from a human donor with ulcerative colitis or Crohn's disease, or a healthy co-twin of an affected twin (not recorded which).

CDR3: CASSVGQGILYEQYF. The chain recombines TRBV9 with TRBJ2-7; with no DNA, the TCRdb D assignment of TRBD1 cannot be verified. This CDR3 region has 15 residues. The germline V gene encodes CDR1 SGDLS and CDR2 YYNGEE.

V gene TRBV28 combines with J gene TRBJ1-4; TCRdb lists TRBD1, though no DNA is available to test this call. The germline CDR1 and CDR2 sequences are MDHEN and SYDVKM. This CDR3 has 16 residues. The CDR3 spells CASSPPGPSPNEKLFF.

V and J are TRBV7-9 and TRBJ2-5; TCRdb proposes TRBD1, but this gene call is untestable without DNA. Germline loops: CDR1 SEHNR, CDR2 FQNEAQ (reference sequence). There are 16 residues in the CDR3. CDR3: CASSLLLSTGAETQYF. Based on the CDR3 plus reference TRBV7-9 and TRBJ2-5, the full variable domain is DTGVSQNPRHKITKRGQNVTFRCDPISEHNRLYWYRQTLGQGPEFLTYFQNEAQLEKSRLLSDRFSAERPKGSFSTLEIQRTEQGDSAMYLCASSLLLSTGAETQYFGPGTRLLVL.

CDR3 residues: CASSPLGGRQPQHF. The chain joins TRBV12-3 or TRBV12-4 to TRBJ1-5; TCRdb proposes TRBD1, but this gene call is untestable without DNA. There are 14 residues in the CDR3.

This chain uses TRBV4-2 with TRBJ2-2. This CDR3 contains 15 residues. Germline CDR1 reads LGHNA; CDR2 reads YNFKEQ. The chain's CDR3 is CASSFRNSNAGELFF.

The V and J genes are TRBV11-3 and TRBJ2-1; the D call of TRBD1 rests on TCRdb alone, since no DNA is present to check it. The CDR3 covers 16 residues. The germline V gene encodes CDR1 SGHNT and CDR2 YENEEA. The CDR3 sequence: CASSLGSGGNHNEQFF. Complete variable domain (other parts from reference TRBV11-3 and TRBJ2-1): EAGVVQSPRYKIIEKKQPVAFWCNPISGHNTLYWYLQNLGQGPELLIRYENEEAVDDSQLPKDRFSAERLKGVDSTLKIQPAELGDSAVYLCASSLGSGGNHNEQFFGPGTRLTVL.

The chain joins TRBV7-9 to TRBJ2-7; lacking DNA, the TRBD2 call made by TCRdb goes unchecked. There are 16 residues in the CDR3. Germline CDR1 and CDR2: SEHNR and FQNEAQ (reference sequence). CDR3 sequence reads: CASSLTSGSSSGEQYF.

V is TRBV10-3 and J is TRBJ2-5; TCRdb proposes TRBD2, but this gene call is untestable without DNA. This CDR3 spans 14 amino acids. Germline V gene lookup returns CDR1 ENHRY and CDR2 SYGVKD. The CDR3: CAISATTSVQTQYF.

The chain recombines TRBV6-2 or TRBV6-3 with TRBJ2-2; checking the TCRdb D call of TRBD2 is not possible without DNA. The germline V gene has CDR1 MNHEY and CDR2 SVGEGT. This CDR3 contains 17 residues. The CDR3 loop is CASSSRAGKRGAGELFF.

This chain joins TRBV5-1 and TRBJ2-3; TCRdb picks TRBD2, but there is no DNA to check that call. CDR1 is SGHRS, CDR2 YFSETQ, per germline. There are 16 residues in the CDR3. The CDR3 loop reads CASSPRTSGVGDTQYF.

The chain recombines TRBV6-5 with TRBJ1-1; no DNA is available, so the TRBD1 call from TCRdb remains unchecked. The germline V gene encodes CDR1 MNHEY and CDR2 SVGAGI. This CDR3 comprises 16 residues. CDR3 residues: CASSYPTGRTNTEAFF.

This rearrangement joins TRBV24-1 to TRBJ2-1; TCRdb designates TRBD1, a call that cannot be tested without DNA. The CDR3 extends over 17 amino acids. Germline-derived CDR1 and CDR2 are KGHDR and SFDVKD. This CDR3 reads CATSDLTRDRAINEQFF.

V usage is TRBV28 and J usage is TRBJ2-5; TCRdb designates TRBD1, a call that cannot be tested without DNA. Per the germline V gene, CDR1 is MDHEN and CDR2 is SYDVKM. This CDR3 comprises 13 residues. The CDR3 loop reads CASSLNPLLVQYF.

The chain carries TRBV11-2 and TRBJ2-1. CDR3 length: 15 residues. Germline values: CDR1 SGHAT, CDR2 FQNNGV. The CDR3 loop is CASSPYNFNYNEQFF.

The chain uses TRBV24-1 and TRBJ2-2; TCRdb names TRBD2, which stays unverified in the absence of DNA. This CDR3 has 19 amino acids. From germline, CDR1 is KGHDR and CDR2 SFDVKD. The CDR3: CAIEPGLAGGMANTGELFF.

The chain is built from TRBV12-3 or TRBV12-4 and TRBJ2-1; the D gene TCRdb calls, TRBD2, cannot be checked with no DNA. CDR3 size: 12 residues. The CDR3 loop is CASSSSPWEQFF.

The gene calls are TRBV24-1 and TRBJ2-5; the TCRdb D gene call, TRBD2, has no DNA to confirm it. The CDR3 covers 15 residues. In germline, CDR1 is KGHDR, CDR2 SFDVKD. The chain's CDR3 is CATSIAGGGQETQYF.

V usage is TRBV28 and J usage is TRBJ1-2; TCRdb's D call of TRBD1 is untestable without DNA. The CDR3 loop spans 13 amino acids. Germline V gene lookup returns CDR1 MDHEN and CDR2 SYDVKM. The CDR3 reads CASTLATGQGYTF.